The entry that follows covers one T cell receptor beta chain sequence. RNA transcripts gave rise to amplified TCR beta CDR3 regions. Researchers ran a first-round RT-PCR on the TCR CDR3 using the HTBI primer set. From the multiplex PCR reads, TCRdb called clonotypes with MiXCR, one entry per CDR3 protein. Here the sample spans around 290,000 distinct CDR3 sequences, about a sixth being singletons. The trim removed 2 bases at V and 2 bases at J, leaving 13 bases unmatched. Germline CDR1 MNHEY, CDR2 SVGAGI. The CDR3 is 20 residues long. The data belong to a study of T cells in Graves' hyperthyroidism and ophthalmopathy.

The TCR originated in a woman aged 60-70 years with Graves' ophthalmopathy. Sequencing input: blood. The chain couples TRBV6-5 to TRBJ1-5; 12 nucleotides align to TRBD1. CDR3 amino acids: CASSYGGSGQGARGNQPQHF. The DNA for the CDR3 is TGTGCCAGCAGTTACGGGGGGTCGGGACAGGGGGCTCGGGGCAATCAGCCCCAGCATTTT.